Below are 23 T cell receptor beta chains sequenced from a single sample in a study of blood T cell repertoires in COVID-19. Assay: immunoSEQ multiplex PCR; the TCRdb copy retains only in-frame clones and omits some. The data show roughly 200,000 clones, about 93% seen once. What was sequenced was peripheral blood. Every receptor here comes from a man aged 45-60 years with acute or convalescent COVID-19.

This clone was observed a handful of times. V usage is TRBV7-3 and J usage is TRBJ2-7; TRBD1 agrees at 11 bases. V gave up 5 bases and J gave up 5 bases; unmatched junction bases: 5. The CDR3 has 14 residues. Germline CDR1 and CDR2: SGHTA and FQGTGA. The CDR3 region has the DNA TGTGCCAGCAGCCTCGGACAGGGGGCGAACGAGCAGTACGTC. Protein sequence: CASSLGQGANEQYV.

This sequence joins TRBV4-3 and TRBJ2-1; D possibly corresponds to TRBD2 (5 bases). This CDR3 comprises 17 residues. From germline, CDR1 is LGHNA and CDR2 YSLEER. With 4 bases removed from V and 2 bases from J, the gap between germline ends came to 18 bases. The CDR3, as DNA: TGCGCCAGCAGCCCCTCAGCTCGGGGAAGCGCCTACAATGAGCAGTTCTTC. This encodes CASSPSARGSAYNEQFF.

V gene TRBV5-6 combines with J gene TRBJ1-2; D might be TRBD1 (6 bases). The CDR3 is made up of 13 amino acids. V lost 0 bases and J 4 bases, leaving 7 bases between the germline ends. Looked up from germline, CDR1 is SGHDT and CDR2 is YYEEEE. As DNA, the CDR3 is TGTGCCAGCAGCTTGGGGACAGCCTATGGCTACACCTTC. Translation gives CASSLGTAYGYTF.

CDR3: CASGIRTYSNQPQHF. CDR3 bases: TGTGCCAGCGGTATCAGGACTTATAGCAATCAGCCCCAGCATTTT. The chain has TRBV28 and TRBJ1-5; D is undetermined. The V end was cut by 8 bases, the J end by 0 bases, with 14 bases between. CDR3 length equals 15 residues. The germline V gene encodes CDR1 MDHEN and CDR2 SYDVKM.

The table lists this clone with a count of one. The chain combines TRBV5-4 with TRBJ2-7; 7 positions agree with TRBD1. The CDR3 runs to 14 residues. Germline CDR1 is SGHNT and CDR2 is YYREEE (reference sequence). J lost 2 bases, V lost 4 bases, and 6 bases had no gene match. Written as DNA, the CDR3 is TGTGCCAGCAGCGGGGGACAGTTTCCCTACGAGCAGTACTTC. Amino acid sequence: CASSGGQFPYEQYF.

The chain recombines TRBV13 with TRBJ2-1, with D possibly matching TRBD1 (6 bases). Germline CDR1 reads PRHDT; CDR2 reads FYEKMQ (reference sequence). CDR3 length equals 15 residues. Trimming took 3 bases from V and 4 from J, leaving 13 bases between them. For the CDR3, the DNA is TGTGCCAGCAGCTTCTACAGGGATTTTTACAATGAGCAGTTCTTC. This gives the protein CASSFYRDFYNEQFF. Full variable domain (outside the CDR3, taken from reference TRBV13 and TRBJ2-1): AAGVIQSPRHLIKEKRETATLKCYPIPRHDTVYWYQQGPGQDPQFLISFYEKMQSDKGSIPDRFSAQQFSDYHSELNMSSLELGDSALYFCASSFYRDFYNEQFFGPGTRLTVL.

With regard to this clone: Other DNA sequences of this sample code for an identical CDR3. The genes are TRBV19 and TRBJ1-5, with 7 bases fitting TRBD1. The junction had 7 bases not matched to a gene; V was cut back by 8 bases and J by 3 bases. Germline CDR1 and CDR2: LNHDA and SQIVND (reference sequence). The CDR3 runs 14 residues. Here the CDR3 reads CASSPDRDNQPQHF. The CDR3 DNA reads TGTGCCAGTTCCCCCGACAGGGACAATCAGCCCCAGCATTTT.

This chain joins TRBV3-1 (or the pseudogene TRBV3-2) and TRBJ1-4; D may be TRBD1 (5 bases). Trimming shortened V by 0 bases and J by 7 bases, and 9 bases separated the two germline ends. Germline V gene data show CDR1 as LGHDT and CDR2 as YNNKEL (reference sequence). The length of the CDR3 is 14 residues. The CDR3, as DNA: TGTGCCAGCAGCCAAGAAGGAGGGGTTGAAAAACTGTTTTTT. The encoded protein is CASSQEGGVEKLFF.

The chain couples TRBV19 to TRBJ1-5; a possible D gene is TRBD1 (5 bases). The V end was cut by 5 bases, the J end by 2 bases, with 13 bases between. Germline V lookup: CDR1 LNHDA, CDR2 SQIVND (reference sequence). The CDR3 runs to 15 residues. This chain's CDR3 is CASSPQASGNQPQHF. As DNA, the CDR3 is TGTGCCAGTAGTCCACAGGCCAGCGGCAATCAGCCCCAGCATTTT.

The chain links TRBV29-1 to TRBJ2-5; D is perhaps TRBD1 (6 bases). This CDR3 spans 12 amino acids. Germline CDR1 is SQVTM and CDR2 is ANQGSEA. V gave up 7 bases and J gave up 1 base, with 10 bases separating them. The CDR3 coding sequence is TGCAGCGCGATGGACAGCCAAGAGACCCAGTACTTC. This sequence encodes CSAMDSQETQYF.

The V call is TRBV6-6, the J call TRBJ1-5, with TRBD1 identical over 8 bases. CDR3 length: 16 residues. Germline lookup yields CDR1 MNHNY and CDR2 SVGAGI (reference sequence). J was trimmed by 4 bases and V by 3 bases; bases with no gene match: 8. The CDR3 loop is CASSYIATGVNQPQHF. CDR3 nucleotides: TGTGCCAGCAGTTATATAGCGACAGGGGTTAATCAGCCCCAGCATTTT.

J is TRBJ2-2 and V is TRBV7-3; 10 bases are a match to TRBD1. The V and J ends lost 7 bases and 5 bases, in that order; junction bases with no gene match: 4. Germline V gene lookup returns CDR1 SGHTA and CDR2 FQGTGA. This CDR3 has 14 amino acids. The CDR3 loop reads CASTPGQGTGELFF. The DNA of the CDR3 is TGTGCCAGCACCCCGGGACAGGGGACCGGGGAGCTGTTTTTT.

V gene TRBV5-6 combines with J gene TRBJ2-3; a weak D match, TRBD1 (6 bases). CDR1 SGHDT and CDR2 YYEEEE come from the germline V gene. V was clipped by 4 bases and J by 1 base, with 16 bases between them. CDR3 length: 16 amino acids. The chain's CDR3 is CASSPEMRQGTDTQYF. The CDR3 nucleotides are TGTGCCAGCAGCCCGGAGATGAGACAGGGCACAGATACGCAGTATTTT.

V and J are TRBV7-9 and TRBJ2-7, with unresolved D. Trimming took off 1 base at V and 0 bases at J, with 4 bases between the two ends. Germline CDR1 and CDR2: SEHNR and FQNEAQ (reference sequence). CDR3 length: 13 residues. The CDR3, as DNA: TGTGCCAGCAGCTTAGGACACTCCTACGAGCAGTACGTC. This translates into CASSLGHSYEQYV.

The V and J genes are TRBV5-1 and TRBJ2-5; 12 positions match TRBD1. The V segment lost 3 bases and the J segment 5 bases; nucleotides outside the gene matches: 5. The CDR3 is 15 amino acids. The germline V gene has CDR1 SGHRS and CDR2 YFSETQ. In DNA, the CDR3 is TGCGCCAGCAGCTCCACGGGACAGGGGGCTGAGACCCAGTACTTC. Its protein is CASSSTGQGAETQYF.

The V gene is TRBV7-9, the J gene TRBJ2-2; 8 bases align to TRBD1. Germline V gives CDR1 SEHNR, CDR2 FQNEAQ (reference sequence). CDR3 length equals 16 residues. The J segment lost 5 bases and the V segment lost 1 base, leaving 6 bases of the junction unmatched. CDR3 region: CASSLDGTGKTGELFF. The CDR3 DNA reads TGTGCCAGCAGCTTAGATGGGACAGGAAAAACCGGGGAGCTGTTTTTT.

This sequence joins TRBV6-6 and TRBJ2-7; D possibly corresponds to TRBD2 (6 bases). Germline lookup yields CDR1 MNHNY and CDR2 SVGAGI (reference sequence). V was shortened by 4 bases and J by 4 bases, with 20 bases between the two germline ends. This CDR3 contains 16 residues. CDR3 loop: CASSSLFGGPEYEQYF. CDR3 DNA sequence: TGTGCCAGCAGTTCCCTCTTTGGAGGGCCAGAATACGAGCAGTACTTC.

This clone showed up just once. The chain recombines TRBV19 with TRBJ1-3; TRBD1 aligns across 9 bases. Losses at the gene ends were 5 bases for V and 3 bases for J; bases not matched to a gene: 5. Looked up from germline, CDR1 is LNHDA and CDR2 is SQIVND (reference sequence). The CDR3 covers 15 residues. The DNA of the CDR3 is TGTGCCAGTAGTCCACAGGGGGCTGTTGGAAACACCATATATTTT. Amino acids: CASSPQGAVGNTIYF. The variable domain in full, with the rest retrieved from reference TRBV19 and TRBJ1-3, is DGGITQSPKYLFRKEGQNVTLSCEQNLNHDAMYWYRQDPGQGLRLIYYSQIVNDFQKGDIAEGYSVSREKKESFPLTVTSAQKNPTAFYLCASSPQGAVGNTIYFGEGSWLTVV.

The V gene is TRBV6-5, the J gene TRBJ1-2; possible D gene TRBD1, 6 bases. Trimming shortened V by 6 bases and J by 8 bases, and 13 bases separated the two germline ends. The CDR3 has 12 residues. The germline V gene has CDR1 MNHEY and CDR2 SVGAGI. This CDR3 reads CASRTTGSGYTF. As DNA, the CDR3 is TGTGCCAGCAGAACTACAGGGTCCGGCTACACCTTC.

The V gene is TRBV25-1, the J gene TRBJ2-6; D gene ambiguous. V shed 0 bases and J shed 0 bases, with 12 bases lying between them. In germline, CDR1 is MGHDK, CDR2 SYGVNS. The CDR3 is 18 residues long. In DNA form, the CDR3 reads TGTGCCAGCAGTGAATATCGGTCCTCACTCTCTGGGGCCAACGTCCTGACTTTC. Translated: CASSEYRSSLSGANVLTF.

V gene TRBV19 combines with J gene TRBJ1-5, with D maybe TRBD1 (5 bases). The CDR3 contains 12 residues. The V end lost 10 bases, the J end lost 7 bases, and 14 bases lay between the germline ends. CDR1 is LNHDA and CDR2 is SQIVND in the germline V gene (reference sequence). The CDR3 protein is CATGPGRQPQHF. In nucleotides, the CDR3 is TGTGCCACCGGGCCAGGGCGACAGCCCCAGCATTTT.

Here the CDR3 reads CASSPGGAEGRTGANVLTF. The CDR3 DNA reads as TGTGCCAGCAGCCCCGGGGGAGCGGAGGGGAGAACTGGGGCCAACGTCCTGACTTTC. The rearrangement links TRBV5-5 to TRBJ2-6; a weak D match, TRBD2 (6 bases). V lost 4 bases, J lost 2 bases, and 22 bases lay in between. The CDR3 totals 19 residues. Per the germline V gene, CDR1 is SGHKS and CDR2 is YYEKEE (reference sequence).

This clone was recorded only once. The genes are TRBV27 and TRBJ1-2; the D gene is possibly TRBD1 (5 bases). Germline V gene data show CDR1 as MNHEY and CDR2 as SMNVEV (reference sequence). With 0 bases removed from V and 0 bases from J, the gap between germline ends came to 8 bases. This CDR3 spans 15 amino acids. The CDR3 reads CASSLSGQTNYGYTF. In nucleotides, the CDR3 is TGTGCCAGCAGTTTATCCGGACAAACTAACTATGGCTACACCTTC.